This passage covers 30 T cell receptor beta chains from one sample sequenced in a study of blood T cell repertoires in COVID-19. The assay was immunoSEQ multiplex PCR, and TCRdb's table has in-frame clones only and misses some. The repertoire holds approximately 310,000 clones, with around 86% as singletons. The sequenced sample consisted of peripheral blood. The receptors originated from a man between 45 and 60 years old with active or convalescent COVID-19.

CDR3 coding DNA: TGTGCCAGCAGCTCAGACAGGGGGGACACTGAAGCTTTCTTT. It encodes CASSSDRGDTEAFF. The chain recombines TRBV7-9 with TRBJ1-1; 9 bases map to TRBD1. CDR1 and CDR2 (germline): SEHNR, FQNEAQ (reference sequence). Unmatched junction bases numbered 3, after V lost 4 bases and J lost 3 bases. This CDR3 comprises 14 residues.

This clone was detected a few times. The rearrangement uses TRBV10-3 and TRBJ2-3; D might be TRBD2 (5 bases). Germline V lookup: CDR1 ENHRY, CDR2 SYGVKD. The V end was cut by 5 bases, the J end by 10 bases, with 19 bases between. The CDR3 totals 14 residues. The CDR3 loop reads CAISTRGKGSAQYF. As DNA, the CDR3 is TGTGCCATCAGTACCCGAGGGAAAGGGAGTGCGCAGTATTTT.

The chain recombines TRBV18 with TRBJ2-4; D is ambiguous. The CDR3 contains 16 residues. V was trimmed by 6 bases and J by 0 bases, leaving 15 bases between them. CDR1 KGHSH and CDR2 LQKENI come from the germline V gene. CDR3 region: CASSLLPVQAKNIQYF. The CDR3 DNA is TGTGCCAGCTCCCTACTGCCGGTCCAAGCCAAAAACATTCAGTACTTC.

The chain links TRBV19 to TRBJ2-7, with TRBD1 identical over 7 bases. The CDR3 length is 16 residues. The trim removed 0 bases at V and 3 bases at J, leaving 8 bases unmatched. Per the germline V gene, CDR1 is LNHDA and CDR2 is SQIVND (reference sequence). The CDR3 is CASSIDQGGLVYEQYF. In DNA, the CDR3 is TGTGCCAGTAGTATAGATCAAGGGGGCTTGGTCTACGAGCAGTACTTC.

The CDR3 DNA reads TGTGCCAGCAGCCCACAGGGGGTGAGCACTGAAGCTTTCTTT. This translates into CASSPQGVSTEAFF. The rearrangement links TRBV7-9 to TRBJ1-1; TRBD1 matches at 8 bases. V shed 5 bases, J shed 4 bases, and the junction held 6 bases outside the gene matches. Germline V gene sequence: CDR1 SEHNR, CDR2 FQNEAQ (reference sequence). This CDR3 has 14 residues.

This chain connects TRBV9 to TRBJ1-5, with 8 bases matching TRBD1. CDR1 and CDR2 from the germline V gene are SGDLS and YYNGEE. The CDR3 spans 16 residues. The V and J ends lost 3 bases and 5 bases, in that order; junction bases with no gene match: 10. This CDR3 reads CASSATLGQGDQPQHF. Written as DNA, the CDR3 is TGTGCCAGCAGCGCTACCCTCGGACAGGGCGATCAGCCCCAGCATTTT.

The chain carries TRBV28 and TRBJ2-7, with D perhaps matching TRBD1 (5 bases). The CDR3 has 13 residues. Germline V CDR1 and CDR2: MDHEN, SYDVKM. Trimming cost V 2 bases and J 4 bases, with 9 bases left between them. CDR3 in DNA: TGTGCCAGCAGTTTAGACAGTTTGTACGAGCAGTACTTC. Translation: CASSLDSLYEQYF.

The chain is built from TRBV27 and TRBJ2-1, with TRBD2 identical over 7 bases. This CDR3 has 15 amino acids. With 0 bases clipped from V and 3 bases from J, the junction kept 2 bases outside the gene matches. Germline-derived CDR1 and CDR2 are MNHEY and SMNVEV (reference sequence). The CDR3 reads CASSLSIAGYNEQFF. For the CDR3, the DNA is TGTGCCAGCAGTTTATCCATAGCGGGCTACAATGAGCAGTTCTTC.

This chain links TRBV5-5 with TRBJ1-2; TRBD1 is a possible D gene (5 bases). Germline V gives CDR1 SGHKS, CDR2 YYEKEE (reference sequence). V lost 4 bases and J lost 2, with 12 bases in between. The CDR3 length is 14 residues. Here the CDR3 reads CASSRGSPNYGYTF. The CDR3 DNA follows: TGTGCCAGCAGCCGGGGGTCGCCCAACTATGGCTACACCTTC.

J is TRBJ1-2 and V is TRBV6-5, with 11 bases lining up with TRBD1. With V trimmed by 8 bases and J by 7 bases, 12 bases remained unmatched. The CDR3 runs 15 residues. Germline-derived CDR1 and CDR2 are MNHEY and SVGAGI. Here the CDR3 reads CASLGVGQGVSGYTF. The CDR3 nucleotides are TGTGCCAGCCTCGGTGTGGGACAGGGGGTGAGTGGCTACACCTTC.

The chain recombines TRBV4-3 with TRBJ2-3; D gene uncertain. The CDR3 has 16 residues. V lost 1 base and J lost 0, with 11 bases in between. CDR1 and CDR2 (germline): LGHNA, YSLEER. CDR3 residues: CASSQGTAASTDTQYF. The CDR3 DNA sequence: TGCGCCAGCAGCCAAGGAACGGCGGCTAGCACAGATACGCAGTATTTT.

The rearrangement links TRBV2 to TRBJ2-3; D is possibly TRBD1 (5 bases). The CDR3 loop spans 13 amino acids. Deletions cut 4 bases from V and 1 base from J, with 6 bases between. Germline V CDR1 and CDR2: SNHLY, FYNNEI. This chain's CDR3 is CASSARGTDTQYF. CDR3 DNA sequence: TGTGCCAGCAGTGCCAGGGGCACAGATACGCAGTATTTT.

The V gene is TRBV4-3, the J gene TRBJ1-1; 8 nucleotides match TRBD1. The CDR3 spans 15 residues. V lost 0 bases, J lost 5 bases, and 5 bases stayed unmatched. Germline-derived CDR1 and CDR2 are LGHNA and YSLEER. The CDR3 nucleotides are TGCGCCAGCAGCCAAGATAGGTACAGGGGGACTGAAGCTTTCTTT. Protein: CASSQDRYRGTEAFF.

V gene TRBV2 combines with J gene TRBJ1-1; D is ambiguous. The germline CDR1 and CDR2 sequences are SNHLY and FYNNEI. Trimming stripped 4 bases from V and 4 bases from J, with 7 bases between. This CDR3 is 12 amino acids long. CDR3 in DNA: TGTGCCAGCAGTGTCCAGGTCACTGAAGCTTTCTTT. This gives the protein CASSVQVTEAFF. The whole variable domain, remainder taken from reference TRBV2 and TRBJ1-1, is EPEVTQTPSHQVTQMGQEVILRCVPISNHLYFYWYRQILGQKVEFLVSFYNNEISEKSEIFDDQFSVERPDGSNFTLKIRSTKLEDSAMYFCASSVQVTEAFFGQGTRLTVV.

The chain combines TRBV19 with TRBJ1-5; possibly TRBD1 for D (5 bases). Germline V gene data show CDR1 as LNHDA and CDR2 as SQIVND (reference sequence). CDR3 length equals 13 residues. Trimming took off 5 bases at V and 6 bases at J, with 11 bases between the two ends. As DNA, the CDR3 is TGTGCCAGTAGTCAAGGGGTTTTTCAGCCCCAGCATTTT. It translates to CASSQGVFQPQHF.

This clone was counted a single time. CDR3 bases: TGCGCCAGCAGCTCACTAGCGGAAGCAGATACGCAGTATTTT. Its translation: CASSSLAEADTQYF. The gene calls are TRBV5-1 and TRBJ2-3; 8 nucleotides line up with TRBD2. The CDR3 sequence is 14 residues long. J lost 4 bases, V lost 3 bases, and 4 bases had no gene match. The germline V gene encodes CDR1 SGHRS and CDR2 YFSETQ.

The chain uses TRBV21-1 and TRBJ1-1; TRBD1, as called in the table, went unchecked against the DNA. TRBV21-1 is listed as a pseudogene. The CDR3 sequence is 14 residues long. Here the CDR3 DNA reads TGTGCCAGCAGCAAAGGGACAGGGAGCGCTGAAGCTTTCTTT. Translation: CASSKGTGSAEAFF.

This clone was seen at least ten times. The rearrangement links TRBV28 to TRBJ1-4; 11 bases are a match to TRBD1. Trimming cost V 5 bases and J 7 bases; bases outside gene matches: 15. This CDR3 contains 18 residues. Germline CDR1 and CDR2: MDHEN and SYDVKM. CDR3: CASSPNPGQGATGEKLFF. The CDR3 DNA reads TGTGCCAGCAGTCCCAACCCCGGACAGGGGGCGACGGGTGAAAAACTGTTTTTT.

V usage is TRBV18 and J usage is TRBJ1-3, with D possibly matching TRBD1 (6 bases). The CDR3 has 19 residues. The germline V and J ends were trimmed by 2 bases and 0 bases, with 20 bases remaining between them. CDR1 is KGHSH, CDR2 LQKENI, per germline. The CDR3 bases are TGTGCCAGCTCACCAAGACCATCAGGGGCCCAAGACTCTGGAAACACCATATATTTT. This gives the protein CASSPRPSGAQDSGNTIYF.

V usage is TRBV2 and J usage is TRBJ1-2, with D uncertain. CDR3 size: 11 residues. Germline V gene lookup returns CDR1 SNHLY and CDR2 FYNNEI. The V gene lost 1 base and the J gene lost 8 bases, with 5 bases spanning the gap. CDR3 DNA: TGTGCCAGCAGTGAAGATGTAGGCTACACCTTC. Amino acid sequence: CASSEDVGYTF.

This sequence joins TRBV4-3 and TRBJ2-5, with TRBD1 matching over 8 bases. The CDR3 is 15 amino acids. Losses at the gene ends were 0 bases for V and 4 bases for J; bases not matched to a gene: 4. Germline CDR1 is LGHNA and CDR2 is YSLEER. The CDR3 nucleotides read TGCGCCAGCAGCCAAGACAGGGGGCAAATAGAGACCCAGTACTTC. Its protein product is CASSQDRGQIETQYF.

This clone was picked up a small number of times. The chain joins TRBV27 to TRBJ1-4, with a tentative D call TRBD1 (5 bases). Trimming took 4 bases from V and 1 from J, leaving 16 bases between them. The length of the CDR3 is 17 residues. Per the germline V gene, CDR1 is MNHEY and CDR2 is SMNVEV (reference sequence). The CDR3 sequence is CASSSHPTGQTNEKLFF. CDR3 bases: TGTGCCAGCAGTTCCCATCCTACTGGACAAACTAATGAAAAACTGTTTTTT.

This clone was seen only a few times. V is TRBV28 and J is TRBJ2-1, with D perhaps matching TRBD1 (8 bases). Trimming took off 7 bases at V and 6 bases at J, with 19 bases between the two ends. CDR1 and CDR2 (germline): MDHEN, SYDVKM. The CDR3 is 15 residues long. The CDR3, as DNA: TGTGCCAGCAACACAGGGGGGGCTTGGGGCAATGAGCAGTTCTTC. Amino acids: CASNTGGAWGNEQFF.

The V call is TRBV5-1, the J call TRBJ2-3, with D possibly being TRBD2 (5 bases). The CDR3 has 15 amino acids. The V gene's germline CDR1 is SGHRS and CDR2 YFSETQ. V dropped 5 bases and J dropped 0 bases, with 13 bases sitting between them. The CDR3 DNA reads TGCGCCAGCAGTACTAGTGACCCTAGCACAGATACGCAGTATTTT. This codes for CASSTSDPSTDTQYF.

CDR3 nucleotides: TGTGCCAGCAGCTTAGCGGGGACGGGAGGCTACAATGAGCAGTTCTTC. Amino acid sequence: CASSLAGTGGYNEQFF. The V gene is TRBV7-2, the J gene TRBJ2-1; 7 positions match TRBD2. Germline CDR1 is SGHTA and CDR2 is FQGNSA. With 0 bases clipped from V and 3 bases from J, the junction kept 5 bases outside the gene matches. This CDR3 has 16 amino acids.

The chain employs TRBV3-1 (or the pseudogene TRBV3-2) and TRBJ1-2; D uncertain. The germline CDR1 and CDR2 sequences are LGHDT and YNNKEL (reference sequence). Trimming took off 1 base at V and 4 bases at J, with 7 bases between the two ends. The CDR3 runs 13 residues. CDR3 residues: CASSQGASYGYTF. CDR3 DNA sequence: TGTGCCAGCAGCCAAGGGGCCTCCTATGGCTACACCTTC.

The chain is built from TRBV7-2 and TRBJ2-3; 15 bases are shared with TRBD2. The junction had 8 bases not matched to a gene; V was cut back by 5 bases and J by 5 bases. Germline CDR1 and CDR2: SGHTA and FQGNSA. The CDR3 consists of 17 residues. CDR3 coding DNA: TGTGCCAGCAGCCCCCGGACTAGCGGGGGGGTAAGAGATACGCAGTATTTT. Protein product: CASSPRTSGGVRDTQYF.

The rearrangement uses TRBV21-1 and TRBJ2-2; no check of the table's D call, TRBD1, against the DNA was made. TRBV21-1 is a pseudogene locus. This CDR3 has 18 residues. The CDR3 sequence is CASSTNRRGQGASGELFF. In DNA, the CDR3 is TGTGCCAGCAGCACTAACCGACGGGGACAGGGGGCATCCGGGGAGCTGTTTTTT.

This clone came up a few times. The rearrangement links TRBV4-3 to TRBJ2-7, with D possibly TRBD1 on 6 matching bases. The V gene's germline CDR1 is LGHNA and CDR2 YSLEER. With 1 base removed from V and 3 bases from J, the gap between germline ends came to 16 bases. CDR3 length: 16 residues. The CDR3 coding sequence is TGCGCCAGCAGCCAAGCACTTCGGGACACCCACTACGAGCAGTACTTC. Translating it yields CASSQALRDTHYEQYF.

The V and J genes are TRBV7-9 and TRBJ1-2; TRBD1 aligns across 9 bases. Germline CDR1 and CDR2: SEHNR and FQNEAQ (reference sequence). V gave up 5 bases and J gave up 8 bases; unmatched junction bases: 12. The CDR3 runs to 15 residues. The CDR3 region is CASSTHLDRGGGYTF. CDR3 coding DNA: TGTGCCAGCAGCACACACTTGGACAGGGGCGGCGGCTACACCTTC.